The 22 T cell receptor beta chains below come from one sample, sequenced in a study of Tregs in tolerant kidney transplant recipients. The repertoire was sequenced with immunoSEQ multiplex PCR; TCRdb's copy has only in-frame clones and lacks some. The sample yields over 50,000 clones, about 83% seen once. Sequencing was done on a sample of CD4+ T cells from blood. The receptor source for this set is a human donor in good health.

The rearrangement uses TRBV11-3 and TRBJ2-5, with a possible D match to TRBD2 (5 bases). Trimming stripped 3 bases from V and 5 bases from J, with 16 bases between. Germline-derived CDR1 and CDR2 are SGHNT and YENEEA. The CDR3 totals 15 residues. The CDR3 loop reads CASSFTSGFEETQYF. The CDR3 DNA is TGTGCCAGCAGCTTTACGTCGGGGTTTGAGGAGACCCAGTACTTC.

The chain has TRBV7-2 and TRBJ2-1; 9 bases match TRBD2. This CDR3 has 15 residues. CDR1 and CDR2 (germline): SGHTA, FQGNSA. Germline trimming cut 2 bases from V and 5 bases from J; bases unmatched to any gene: 4. CDR3 protein: CASSLRGRGNNEQFF. CDR3 DNA: TGTGCCAGCAGCTTACGCGGGAGGGGTAACAATGAGCAGTTCTTC.

This clone was picked up a small number of times. The V and J genes are TRBV7-7 and TRBJ2-4, with TRBD1 matching over 7 bases. This CDR3 spans 13 amino acids. Germline-derived CDR1 and CDR2 are SSHAT and FNYEAQ (reference sequence). V shed 3 bases and J 9 bases; nucleotides not matched to a gene: 5. CDR3 sequence: CASSFDRDSIQYF. The CDR3 coding sequence is TGTGCCAGCAGCTTCGACAGGGATAGCATTCAGTACTTC.

The genes are TRBV7-8 and TRBJ2-7, with no clear D. Trimming stripped 4 bases from V and 0 bases from J, with 4 bases between. There are 12 residues in the CDR3. From germline, CDR1 is SGHVS and CDR2 FQNEAQ. CDR3 in DNA: TGTGCCAGCAGCTCCACCTCCTACGAGCAGTACTTC. This encodes CASSSTSYEQYF.

The chain couples TRBV11-3 to TRBJ2-7, with D perhaps TRBD1 or TRBD2 (5 bases each). The CDR3 sequence is 14 residues long. V was clipped by 0 bases and J by 6 bases, with 12 bases between them. Per germline, CDR1 SGHNT and CDR2 YENEEA. CDR3 coding DNA: TGTGCCAGCAGCTTAGACCCGGGGCTGGCCGAGCAGTACTTC. Protein product: CASSLDPGLAEQYF. The full variable domain, its missing parts supplied by reference TRBV11-3 and TRBJ2-7, is EAGVVQSPRYKIIEKKQPVAFWCNPISGHNTLYWYLQNLGQGPELLIRYENEEAVDDSQLPKDRFSAERLKGVDSTLKIQPAELGDSAVYLCASSLDPGLAEQYFGPGTRLTVT.

The chain employs TRBV7-6 and TRBJ1-5; 10 nucleotides align to TRBD1. Germline-derived CDR1 and CDR2 are SGHVS and FNYEAQ. The CDR3 is 15 residues long. With V trimmed by 3 bases and J by 7 bases, 6 bases remained unmatched. For the CDR3, the DNA is TGTGCCAGCAGCTTCGGGGACAGGGGTAACCAGCCCCAGCATTTT. Amino acid sequence: CASSFGDRGNQPQHF.

The CDR3, as DNA: TGTGCCAGCAGCTTGACGGCGCGACCGGGAGATACGCAGTATTTT. It yields the protein CASSLTARPGDTQYF. The chain has TRBV6-5 and TRBJ2-3; D gene uncertain. V lost 6 bases and J 5 bases, leaving 18 bases between the germline ends. CDR3 size: 15 residues. Germline CDR1 MNHEY, CDR2 SVGAGI.

This clone has just a few counts. The V and J genes are TRBV18 and TRBJ2-7; D possibly corresponds to TRBD2 (6 bases). The CDR3 contains 15 residues. The V end was cut by 0 bases, the J end by 0 bases, with 9 bases between. Germline CDR1 and CDR2: KGHSH and LQKENI. CDR3 sequence: CASSPPEGYSYEQYF. CDR3 in DNA: TGTGCCAGCTCACCACCGGAGGGATACTCCTACGAGCAGTACTTC.

The chain carries TRBV9 and TRBJ2-1; TRBD2 matches 9 bases. CDR1 and CDR2 from the germline V gene are SGDLS and YYNGEE. Unmatched junction bases numbered 16, after V lost 0 bases and J lost 6 bases. The CDR3 length is 19 residues. The CDR3 DNA follows: TGTGCCAGCAGCGTAGGGGCGGGAGGGCGAATTGCGGCCCTCAATGAGCAGTTCTTC. Its translation: CASSVGAGGRIAALNEQFF.

This sequence joins TRBV4-1 and TRBJ2-3; a weak D match, TRBD2 (6 bases). Trimming cost V 8 bases and J 4 bases, with 13 bases left between them. The CDR3 is made up of 13 amino acids. The germline CDR1 and CDR2 sequences are MGHRA and YSYEKL. CDR3 nucleotides: TGCGCCAGCTCCGGGGTAGCGGCAGATACGCAGTATTTT. This codes for CASSGVAADTQYF.

The V gene is TRBV6-1, the J gene TRBJ1-5, with D uncertain. Germline assignment: CDR1 MNHNS and CDR2 SASEGT. The V gene lost 2 bases and the J gene lost 5 bases, with 1 base spanning the gap. CDR3 length: 11 amino acids. DNA for the CDR3: TGTGCCAGCAGTGAATATCAGCCCCAGCATTTT. The encoded protein is CASSEYQPQHF.

The chain recombines TRBV5-4 with TRBJ2-7; TRBD2 matches at 15 bases. Germline assignment: CDR1 SGHNT and CDR2 YYREEE (reference sequence). This CDR3 spans 16 amino acids. The V and J ends lost 5 bases and 2 bases, in that order; junction bases with no gene match: 5. The CDR3 spells CASRVGLAGGTYEQYF. The DNA of the CDR3 is TGTGCCAGCAGGGTAGGACTAGCGGGAGGGACCTACGAGCAGTACTTC.

This clone has only one observation. This chain connects TRBV6-5 to TRBJ2-2; TRBD1 is a possible D gene (6 bases). In germline, CDR1 is MNHEY, CDR2 SVGAGI. CDR3 length equals 16 residues. Trimming left V 4 bases short and J 6 bases short, with 18 bases between. The CDR3 region is CASSSPGQIFSGELFF. CDR3 bases: TGTGCCAGCAGTTCACCGGGACAAATTTTCTCCGGGGAGCTGTTTTTT.

This chain joins TRBV6-5 and TRBJ2-3, with 8 positions matching TRBD1. The length of the CDR3 is 15 residues. Losses at the gene ends were 7 bases for V and 5 bases for J; bases not matched to a gene: 11. Germline CDR1 and CDR2: MNHEY and SVGAGI. The CDR3 loop reads CASTNTGGGKDTQYF. CDR3 bases: TGTGCCAGCACCAACACAGGGGGTGGAAAAGATACGCAGTATTTT.

This chain links TRBV30 with TRBJ2-7; perhaps TRBD2 as D (6 bases). Germline CDR1 reads GTSNPN; CDR2 reads SVGIG (reference sequence). The CDR3 totals 10 residues. CDR3 in DNA: TGTGGGGGAGGAACCTACGAGCAGTACTTC. It translates to CGGGTYEQYF.

The chain recombines TRBV5-1 with TRBJ2-5, with D unclear. Germline V CDR1 and CDR2: SGHRS, YFSETQ. V was shortened by 3 bases and J by 5 bases, with 8 bases between the two germline ends. This CDR3 region has 12 residues. CDR3 in amino acids: CASSYVMETQYF. DNA for the CDR3: TGCGCCAGCAGCTATGTTATGGAGACCCAGTACTTC.

The chain is built from TRBV6-1 and TRBJ2-7, with 7 bases fitting TRBD1. The CDR3 loop spans 14 amino acids. Germline V gene lookup returns CDR1 MNHNS and CDR2 SASEGT. The V and J ends lost 4 bases and 2 bases, in that order; junction bases with no gene match: 5. CDR3 region: CASSGTGDPYEQYF. The CDR3 DNA follows: TGTGCCAGCAGTGGAACAGGGGATCCCTACGAGCAGTACTTC.

The rearrangement joins TRBV9 to TRBJ2-5; 7 bases fit TRBD2. The germline V gene encodes CDR1 SGDLS and CDR2 YYNGEE. This CDR3 has 15 amino acids. V trimming: 4 bases; J trimming: 4 bases; junction bases outside the gene matches: 10. This CDR3 reads CASSPYAGVGETQYF. The DNA for the CDR3 is TGTGCCAGCAGCCCCTACGCGGGAGTTGGAGAGACCCAGTACTTC.

V is TRBV5-6 and J is TRBJ2-2; 8 bases fit TRBD2. V dropped 2 bases and J dropped 4; count of bases not matched to a gene: 7. Germline V lookup: CDR1 SGHDT, CDR2 YYEEEE. This CDR3 has 16 residues. The CDR3 coding sequence is TGTGCCAGCAGCTTTCTGAGCGGGAGCATCACCGGGGAGCTGTTTTTT. It encodes CASSFLSGSITGELFF.

The genes are TRBV6-5 and TRBJ1-2; D may be TRBD1 (5 bases). The CDR3 has 14 residues. Trimming stripped 7 bases from V and 4 bases from J, with 16 bases between. The germline gives CDR1 MNHEY, CDR2 SVGAGI. CDR3 DNA: TGTGCCAGCACTCACAGTTCGGGGGGCTATGGCTACACCTTC. Translated: CASTHSSGGYGYTF.

The chain employs TRBV7-6 and TRBJ2-7, with 7 bases lining up with TRBD2. V shed 5 bases, J shed 6 bases, and the junction held 7 bases outside the gene matches. CDR3 size: 13 residues. The V gene's germline CDR1 is SGHVS and CDR2 FNYEAQ. CDR3 protein: CASSEVTGGEQYF. Written as DNA, the CDR3 is TGTGCCAGCAGCGAGGTGACGGGAGGCGAGCAGTACTTC.

By sample fraction, this clone is medium-sized. The gene calls are TRBV15 and TRBJ1-2; 8 nucleotides line up with TRBD1. Germline V gives CDR1 LNHNV, CDR2 YYDKDF (reference sequence). The CDR3 totals 13 residues. V dropped 5 bases and J dropped 8; count of bases not matched to a gene: 7. CDR3 sequence reads: CATSARTGSGYTF. The CDR3 DNA reads as TGTGCCACCAGCGCCAGGACAGGGTCCGGCTACACCTTC.